This T cell receptor beta chain was profiled in a study of blood T cell repertoires in COVID-19. The method was immunoSEQ multiplex PCR; TCRdb's version includes in-frame clones alone and lacks a portion of them. In the table there are some 200,000 clones, around nine tenths of which are singletons. The origin of this receptor is a man aged 45-65 years with COVID-19, enrolled during active disease. What was sequenced was peripheral blood.

The CDR3 DNA sequence: TGTGCCAGCAGCTCAGGGGGACTAGCTGTAGATACGCAGTATTTT. As protein: CASSSGGLAVDTQYF. The chain carries TRBV7-9 and TRBJ2-3; 9 nucleotides agree with TRBD2. Germline V lookup: CDR1 SEHNR, CDR2 FQNEAQ (reference sequence). The CDR3 spans 15 residues. V shed 4 bases and J 5 bases; nucleotides not matched to a gene: 7.